These 31 T cell receptor beta chains originate from one sample sequenced in a study of T cell responses to AZD1222 COVID-19 vaccine (dated by TCRdb to the early 2020s). The sample's time point label is to be understood as: about 28 days (+/-7) after the second vaccine dose. The library was produced with the immunoSEQ multiplex PCR assay. TCRdb took this table from immuneACCESS and kept in-frame rearrangements with V and J called. Such tables lack part of the clones; where checked against another copy, unresolved V genes explain under half of the gap, and the rest is unexplained. This sample comprises around 130,000 clones, 80% to 90% of them detected only once. Roughly a tenth of the sample rests with the top ten. The specimen was peripheral blood, collected 28 days after the second AZD1222 dose. The receptors derive from an adult who received the AZD1222 COVID-19 vaccine.

This clone showed up just a few times. The J gene is TRBJ2-5, the V gene TRBV30; no definite D call. CDR1 and CDR2 (germline): GTSNPN, SVGIG (reference sequence). The CDR3 is 10 amino acids. V lost 5 bases and J 2 bases, leaving 3 bases between the germline ends. CDR3 nucleotide sequence: TGTGCCTGGGAACAAGAGACCCAGTACTTC. It encodes CAWEQETQYF. The full variable domain, with the rest looked up from reference TRBV30 and TRBJ2-5, is SQTIHQWPATLVQPVGSPLSLECTVEGTSNPNLYWYRQAAGRGLQLLFYSVGIGQISSEVPQNLSASRPQDRQFILSSKKLLLSDSGFYLCAWEQETQYFGPGTRLLVL.

The CDR3 sequence is CASSRESGNTIYF. The CDR3 bases are TGTGCCAGCTCTAGGGAATCTGGAAACACCATATATTTT. V gene TRBV2 combines with J gene TRBJ1-3; D uncertain. V lost 8 bases to trimming and J lost 1 base, with 9 bases between them. The CDR3 has 13 amino acids. The germline V gene encodes CDR1 SNHLY and CDR2 FYNNEI. Full variable domain (missing parts from reference TRBV2 and TRBJ1-3): EPEVTQTPSHQVTQMGQEVILRCVPISNHLYFYWYRQILGQKVEFLVSFYNNEISEKSEIFDDQFSVERPDGSNFTLKIRSTKLEDSAMYFCASSRESGNTIYFGEGSWLTVV.

The chain uses TRBV18 and TRBJ1-3, with unresolved D. CDR1 is KGHSH, CDR2 LQKENI, per germline. V was pared by 2 bases and J by 3 bases, with 8 bases between. The CDR3 consists of 14 residues. In DNA, the CDR3 is TGTGCCAGCTCACCAGAGACGGTTGGAAACACCATATATTTT. It yields the protein CASSPETVGNTIYF.

The chain links TRBV6-1 to TRBJ1-2, with a tentative D call TRBD1 (5 bases). The CDR3 spans 15 residues. Trimming left V 1 base short and J 5 bases short, with 14 bases between. The V gene's germline CDR1 is MNHNS and CDR2 SASEGT. The CDR3 is CASSEEVGQGYGYTF. In DNA form, the CDR3 reads TGTGCCAGCAGTGAAGAAGTCGGTCAGGGATATGGCTACACCTTC.

The V and J genes are TRBV2 and TRBJ2-7; possibly TRBD1 or TRBD2 for D (5 bases each). V lost 4 bases to trimming and J lost 4 bases, with 5 bases between them. In germline, CDR1 is SNHLY, CDR2 FYNNEI. The CDR3 is 11 amino acids. CDR3 in DNA: TGTGCCAGCAGTGGGGGGTACGAGCAGTACTTC. This codes for CASSGGYEQYF.

The chain combines TRBV19 with TRBJ2-7, with a weak D call TRBD1 (7 bases). The V end was cut by 4 bases, the J end by 3 bases, with 19 bases between. The CDR3 is made up of 16 amino acids. CDR1 and CDR2 (germline): LNHDA, SQIVND (reference sequence). The CDR3 protein is CASSNGGAGGSYEQYF. CDR3 in DNA: TGTGCCAGTAGTAACGGCGGGGCAGGGGGTAGCTACGAGCAGTACTTC.

The rearrangement links TRBV12-3 or TRBV12-4 to TRBJ1-1; the D is unclear. Trimming took off 3 bases at V and 7 bases at J, with 12 bases between the two ends. CDR3 size: 13 residues. In nucleotides, the CDR3 is TGTGCCAGCAGTTTTAGCAGTTTGGGTGAAGCTTTCTTT. It is translated as CASSFSSLGEAFF.

This rearrangement joins TRBV18 to TRBJ1-1; D is perhaps TRBD1 (5 bases). Germline CDR1 KGHSH, CDR2 LQKENI. This CDR3 contains 16 residues. Trimming pared 4 bases from V and 1 base from J, leaving 16 bases between. CDR3: CASSLFSDSPNTEAFF. Written as DNA, the CDR3 is TGTGCCAGCTCACTCTTTTCAGACAGTCCGAACACTGAAGCTTTCTTT.

The chain has TRBV5-1 and TRBJ2-3; possible D gene TRBD2, 6 bases. The CDR3 runs to 15 residues. The V and J ends lost 0 bases and 6 bases respectively, with 14 bases between them. CDR1 SGHRS and CDR2 YFSETQ come from the germline V gene. CDR3 bases: TGCGCCAGCAGCTTGGAGGCGAGTGGGGGGGATACGCAGTATTTT. Protein product: CASSLEASGGDTQYF.

This clone occurred a few times. The chain carries TRBV7-9 and TRBJ2-3, with 14 bases lining up with TRBD2. The trim removed 5 bases at V and 5 bases at J, leaving 9 bases unmatched. Per the germline V gene, CDR1 is SEHNR and CDR2 is FQNEAQ (reference sequence). The CDR3 consists of 17 residues. CDR3 sequence (DNA): TGTGCCAGCAGCCTCGGACTAGCGGGGGGCCTTGGAGATACGCAGTATTTT. It translates to CASSLGLAGGLGDTQYF. Based on the CDR3 plus reference TRBV7-9 and TRBJ2-3, the full variable domain is DTGVSQNPRHKITKRGQNVTFRCDPISEHNRLYWYRQTLGQGPEFLTYFQNEAQLEKSRLLSDRFSAERPKGSFSTLEIQRTEQGDSAMYLCASSLGLAGGLGDTQYFGPGTRLTVL.

V and J are TRBV5-1 and TRBJ1-4; D is unresolved. With 0 bases removed from V and 0 bases from J, the gap between germline ends came to 6 bases. This CDR3 has 15 amino acids. Per the germline V gene, CDR1 is SGHRS and CDR2 is YFSETQ. The CDR3 sequence: CASSLEGTTNEKLFF. The CDR3, as DNA: TGCGCCAGCAGCTTGGAAGGAACAACTAATGAAAAACTGTTTTTT.

The chain has TRBV10-3 and TRBJ2-3, with 9 bases identical to TRBD2. The CDR3 is 16 amino acids. Germline loops: CDR1 ENHRY, CDR2 SYGVKD. J was trimmed by 1 base and V by 4 bases; bases with no gene match: 6. CDR3 nucleotides: TGTGCCATCAGTGGTAGTAGCGGGGGCGGCACAGATACGCAGTATTTT. It encodes CAISGSSGGGTDTQYF.

The chain uses TRBV29-1 and TRBJ1-1, with a weak D call TRBD1 (5 bases). Trimming left V 4 bases short and J 8 bases short, with 14 bases between. The CDR3 covers 12 residues. CDR1 is SQVTM and CDR2 is ANQGSEA in the germline V gene. DNA of the CDR3: TGCAGCGTTGGGTTGGGGGAAAAAGAAGCTTTCTTT. It translates to CSVGLGEKEAFF. Using reference TRBV29-1 and TRBJ1-1 for the parts outside the CDR3, the full variable domain is SAVISQKPSRDICQRGTSLTIQCQVDSQVTMMFWYRQQPGQSLTLIATANQGSEATYESGFVIDKFPISRPNLTFSTLTVSNMSPEDSSIYLCSVGLGEKEAFFGQGTRLTVV.

V usage is TRBV5-1 and J usage is TRBJ1-3; D possibly corresponds to TRBD1 (5 bases). Germline-derived CDR1 and CDR2 are SGHRS and YFSETQ. The CDR3 is 16 residues long. V was cut by 4 bases and J by 4 bases, with 18 bases left in between. CDR3 sequence: CASSPDAGPPGNTIYF. The DNA of the CDR3 is TGCGCCAGCAGCCCGGACGCAGGGCCTCCGGGAAACACCATATATTTT.

The chain combines TRBV5-1 with TRBJ2-3; TRBD2 agrees at 10 bases. Germline CDR1 and CDR2: SGHRS and YFSETQ. Trimming removed 4 bases from V and 1 base from J; junction bases left unmatched: 12. The CDR3 has 18 amino acids. The CDR3 loop reads CASSGGTSVYWGTDTQYF. The CDR3 nucleotides are TGCGCCAGCAGCGGCGGGACTAGCGTTTATTGGGGCACAGATACGCAGTATTTT.

The V call is TRBV7-9, the J call TRBJ1-1; unclear D gene. CDR3 size: 13 residues. The ends were cut back, 2 bases at V and 1 base at J, with 5 bases in the middle. Germline-derived CDR1 and CDR2 are SEHNR and FQNEAQ (reference sequence). The CDR3 region has the DNA TGTGCCAGCAGCTTAATCGGGAACACTGAAGCTTTCTTT. The encoded protein is CASSLIGNTEAFF.

This clone has just a few counts. The CDR3 is CASSLGAGGVEPQHF. In nucleotides, the CDR3 is TGCGCCAGCAGCTTGGGGGCAGGGGGCGTGGAGCCCCAGCATTTT. The J gene is TRBJ1-5, the V gene TRBV5-1, with 8 bases identical to TRBD1. Per germline, CDR1 SGHRS and CDR2 YFSETQ. The CDR3 is 15 residues long. V lost 0 bases, J lost 8 bases, and 7 bases stayed unmatched.

The chain links TRBV3-1 (or the pseudogene TRBV3-2) to TRBJ1-5; D is undetermined. V dropped 4 bases and J dropped 0 bases, with 10 bases sitting between them. CDR3 length equals 15 residues. Germline V CDR1 and CDR2: LGHDT, YNNKEL (reference sequence). The CDR3, as DNA: TGTGCCAGCAGCCCTGGTCCCATTAGCAATCAGCCCCAGCATTTT. This encodes CASSPGPISNQPQHF.

The chain is built from TRBV9 and TRBJ2-7; 9 bases agree with TRBD1. This CDR3 spans 15 amino acids. Germline CDR1 and CDR2: SGDLS and YYNGEE. J gave up 4 bases and V 0 bases, and 5 bases lay outside the gene matches. The CDR3 nucleotides are TGTGCCAGCAGCGTAGGGGGGACAGGGAATTACGAGCAGTACTTC. Its translation is CASSVGGTGNYEQYF.

The V gene is TRBV3-1 (or the pseudogene TRBV3-2), the J gene TRBJ1-3; D not resolved. Germline V gene sequence: CDR1 LGHDT, CDR2 YNNKEL (reference sequence). The V end lost 5 bases, the J end lost 3 bases, and 5 bases lay between the germline ends. The CDR3 contains 12 residues. CDR3 sequence reads: CASSLGGNTIYF. In DNA, the CDR3 is TGTGCCAGCAGCTTGGGTGGAAACACCATATATTTT.

This chain uses TRBV6-2 or TRBV6-3 with TRBJ1-2; 7 bases match TRBD1. The CDR3 covers 14 residues. The V and J ends lost 5 bases and 3 bases, in that order; junction bases with no gene match: 6. Germline lookup yields CDR1 MNHEY and CDR2 SVGEGT. This chain's CDR3 is CASSGTGAYYGYTF. The CDR3 coding sequence is TGTGCCAGCAGTGGAACAGGGGCGTACTATGGCTACACCTTC.

Only a few counts were recorded for this clone. The rearrangement joins TRBV27 to TRBJ1-2, with 10 bases that match TRBD1. Germline values: CDR1 MNHEY, CDR2 SMNVEV (reference sequence). The CDR3 spans 16 residues. After removal of 5 bases from V and 4 bases from J, the junction contained 10 bases not matched to a gene. The CDR3 DNA reads as TGTGCCAGCAGTCCAAACGACAGGGGGCTGGCCTATGGCTACACCTTC. As protein: CASSPNDRGLAYGYTF.

CDR3 sequence reads: CASSLGSGANVLTF. DNA for the CDR3: TGTGCCAGCAGCCTGGGATCTGGGGCCAACGTCCTGACTTTC. The chain employs TRBV3-1 (or the pseudogene TRBV3-2) and TRBJ2-6; D gene unclear. There are 14 residues in the CDR3. The germline V gene has CDR1 LGHDT and CDR2 YNNKEL (reference sequence). Trimming pared 4 bases from V and 1 base from J, leaving 5 bases between.

This clone was observed a few times. The V call is TRBV6-1, the J call TRBJ1-5; D is undetermined. The CDR3 loop spans 11 amino acids. The V and J ends lost 1 base and 9 bases respectively, with 4 bases between them. Per germline, CDR1 MNHNS and CDR2 SASEGT. The CDR3 DNA sequence: TGTGCCAGCAGTGAAGATTTGCCCCAGCATTTT. Translating it yields CASSEDLPQHF.

This chain links TRBV5-1 with TRBJ1-1; maybe TRBD1 (6 bases). The V gene lost 4 bases and the J gene lost 5 bases, with 18 bases spanning the gap. The CDR3 consists of 15 residues. Per the germline V gene, CDR1 is SGHRS and CDR2 is YFSETQ. CDR3 amino acids: CASSPESGAWTEAFF. CDR3 sequence (DNA): TGCGCCAGCAGCCCTGAGTCGGGGGCTTGGACTGAAGCTTTCTTT.

The V call is TRBV10-1, the J call TRBJ1-2; 7 positions agree with TRBD1. The V segment lost 0 bases and the J segment 8 bases; nucleotides outside the gene matches: 9. CDR1 and CDR2 from the germline V gene are WNHNN and SYGVQD (reference sequence). The CDR3 consists of 15 residues. CDR3 sequence: CASSESLGPGGGYTF. CDR3 DNA: TGCGCCAGCAGTGAGTCGCTCGGCCCAGGGGGAGGCTACACCTTC.

The chain employs TRBV11-2 and TRBJ2-1; the D gene is possibly TRBD2 (6 bases). The CDR3 loop spans 11 amino acids. V was cut by 2 bases and J by 10 bases, with 6 bases left in between. The germline V gene encodes CDR1 SGHAT and CDR2 FQNNGV. CDR3 amino acids: CASSLLAEQFF. In DNA form, the CDR3 reads TGTGCCAGCAGCTTACTAGCGGAGCAGTTCTTC.

The J gene is TRBJ2-3, the V gene TRBV19; D is possibly TRBD2 (5 bases). V was trimmed by 0 bases and J by 6 bases, leaving 10 bases between them. The CDR3 contains 14 residues. Germline V gene lookup returns CDR1 LNHDA and CDR2 SQIVND (reference sequence). CDR3 DNA sequence: TGTGCCAGTAGTATAGAGGGCGGGCCTGATACGCAGTATTTT. This encodes CASSIEGGPDTQYF.

The chain combines TRBV30 with TRBJ1-2; D unclear. Per the germline V gene, CDR1 is GTSNPN and CDR2 is SVGIG (reference sequence). V lost 0 bases and J lost 0, with 11 bases in between. This CDR3 region has 15 residues. The CDR3 sequence: CAWSVQQIPNYGYTF. CDR3 DNA: TGTGCCTGGAGTGTACAACAGATTCCTAACTATGGCTACACCTTC.

V usage is TRBV6-5 and J usage is TRBJ1-1, with D possibly being TRBD1 (6 bases). Germline assignment: CDR1 MNHEY and CDR2 SVGAGI. Trimming left V 5 bases short and J 6 bases short, with 13 bases between. This CDR3 contains 13 residues. CDR3 coding DNA: TGTGCCAGCAGTCTCCAGGGGAGGGCTGAAGCTTTCTTT. It is translated as CASSLQGRAEAFF.

J is TRBJ1-1 and V is TRBV5-1; no clear D gene. The CDR3 has 18 amino acids. The V end lost 0 bases, the J end lost 0 bases, and 18 bases lay between the germline ends. Germline lookup yields CDR1 SGHRS and CDR2 YFSETQ. The CDR3 is CASSLANSPAAMNTEAFF. As DNA, the CDR3 is TGCGCCAGCAGCTTGGCCAATAGTCCGGCAGCCATGAACACTGAAGCTTTCTTT. Complete variable domain (other parts from reference TRBV5-1 and TRBJ1-1): KAGVTQTPRYLIKTRGQQVTLSCSPISGHRSVSWYQQTPGQGLQFLFEYFSETQRNKGNFPGRFSGRQFSNSRSEMNVSTLELGDSALYLCASSLANSPAAMNTEAFFGQGTRLTVV.